This TCR beta chain was identified in a study of identical twins. The germline V gene has CDR1 MNHNY and CDR2 SVGAGI (reference sequence). Trimming cost V 0 bases and J 12 bases, with 12 bases left between them. This CDR3 has 12 residues. TCRdb called the 5' RACE reads again in MiXCR, with one record for every CDR3 protein. The sample has hundreds of thousands of distinct CDR3 sequences, 15% to 20% seen once. This sample also belongs to another study, concerning T cells expressing NK-cell markers.

The V gene is TRBV6-6, the J gene TRBJ2-7; D uncertain. Sequenced: PBMCs. The sequence came from a woman aged 18-35 years in good health. This CDR3 reads CASSYSIGWLYF. The CDR3, as DNA: TGTGCCAGCAGTTACTCGATTGGGTGGTTGTACTTC.